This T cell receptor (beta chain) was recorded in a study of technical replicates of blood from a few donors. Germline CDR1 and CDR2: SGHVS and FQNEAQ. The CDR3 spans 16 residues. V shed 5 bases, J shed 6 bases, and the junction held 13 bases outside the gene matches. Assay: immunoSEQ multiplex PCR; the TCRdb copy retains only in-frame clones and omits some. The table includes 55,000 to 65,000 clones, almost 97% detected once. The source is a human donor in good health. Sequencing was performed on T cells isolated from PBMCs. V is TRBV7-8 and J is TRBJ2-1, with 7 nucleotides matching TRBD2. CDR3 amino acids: CASSPLLAGAGNEQFF. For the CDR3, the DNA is TGTGCCAGCAGCCCTCTCTTGGCGGGAGCGGGCAATGAGCAGTTCTTC.